This TCR beta chain was recorded in a study of cytomegalovirus exposure and HLA in healthy donors (dated by TCRdb to about 2017). Describing the broader study: In an earlier analysis of 450 to 750 of the donors, about 260 Gb of sequence data and 90 million to 120 million unique TCR beta sequences from about 179 million T cells were reported. Approximately 310 gigabases of sequencing data and about 92 million unique TCR sequences made up an early release that covered 500 to 700 HLA-typed donors. Of the 350 to 400 genotyped donors, roughly 80% fell in the genetic ancestry cluster associated with self-reported Caucasian donors. The study was designed to test whether signatures of past pathogen exposure could be identified by cataloging public T cell receptors. Using immunosequencing, the study profiled T cell repertoires from about 650 subjects and related those repertoires to cytomegalovirus serostatus. A separate validation cohort of approximately 130 different subjects was used in addition to the roughly 700-subject first cohort. To predict cytomegalovirus infection status, the study brought together high-throughput TCR immunosequencing, statistical association of individual TCRs with disease status, and machine learning. A later analysis re-examined previously published TCR beta repertoires from more than 650 donors and added high-resolution HLA genotyping to investigate patterns of TCR occurrence. In the later analysis, no new phenotypic data were used to find candidate immune exposures; instead, reliance was placed on TCR beta sequences and their occurrence across donors. In an earlier analysis of over 550 of the donors, high-throughput TCR beta sequencing was used to judge whether each TCR beta V gene segment behaved as functional or pseudogenic. Alongside the repertoire data, information on donor age, sex, ethnicity and CMV serostatus was compiled. A later genetic analysis used genome-wide SNP genotypes for about 65% of the 666 donors, treating that subset as a discovery cohort. All discovery cohort repertoires had been generated using a single sequencing platform. Class I and class II HLA loci were covered by the typing at four-digit resolution. The number of typed donors differed by locus: about 629-640 for A, B, C, DRB1 and DQB1; roughly 510 for DQA1; around 610 for DPA1; and around 470 for DPB1. A few DR-DQ haplotypes were handled as single units for association and clustering because linkage in the cohort was strong. On average, roughly 240,000 unique TCR beta nucleotide sequences were sequenced per donor among about 400 genotyped donors of the cohort, with 15% to 20% of those sequences being non-productive.

To note about this clone: The antigen it binds to is not known. No much larger clone is present one base from it, and per-base qualities are unavailable.

The receptor library was made with the immunoSEQ multiplex PCR assay. For the multiplex PCR, a mixture combining 60 forward primers for TCR Vbeta segments and 13 reverse primers for TCR Jbeta segments was used. A multiplex PCR assay on genomic DNA amplified the CDR3 region of rearranged TCR beta genes. Amplified TCR beta libraries were sequenced as 87-base-pair reads on the Illumina HiSeq System. The published analysis was carried out like this. In a later analysis, roughly 80 million unique TCR beta chains were counted across the approximately 640 repertoires, and roughly 9.9 million of these chains were shared by at least two donors. Raw reads were error-corrected and collapsed into unique sequences by a nearest-neighbor algorithm in which closely related sequences were merged to remove PCR and sequencing errors. To assign V, D and J gene segments, CDR3 sequences were aligned to IMGT reference sequences. For a sequence to be retained, a match of at least six nucleotides to both a V gene segment and a J gene segment was required. Rearrangements were classified as productive when the CDR3 lacked stop codons and remained in frame with V and J, and all other rearrangements were classified as non-productive. Following IMGT convention, CDR3 was defined as the stretch from the second conserved V-encoded cysteine to the conserved J-encoded phenylalanine. Sequences without an unambiguous match to a single V gene segment were excluded from the earlier analysis of several hundred of the donors. An earlier analysis of over 450 of the donors classified V segments as functional when productive rearrangements were above 56.7% and as segregating when the standard deviation between donors was above 5%. To diagnose cytomegalovirus status from the catalog of TCR beta chain sequences, a statistical classification framework was built. In a later analysis, TCR nucleotide sequences were compared against IMGT/GENE-DB human TR gene sequences so that V and J genes could be assigned. A later analysis assigned CDR3 sequences and most-parsimonious VDJ recombination scenarios with the TCRdist pipeline. In a later analysis, every TCR beta chain was defined by the combination of its CDR3 amino acid sequence and its V-gene family, and reads without a unique V-gene family were dropped. In a later analysis, fewer than 600 highly shared, low-generation-probability nucleotide sequences were removed to address suspected cross-contamination and a sequencing artifact. For each public chain, a later analysis derived a clonal expansion index from normalized ranks of inferred template counts within each repertoire. In a later analysis, generation probabilities were computed using a VDJ recombination model fitted to out-of-frame rearrangements, and the results were checked against IGoR. In a later analysis, TCR-TCR, TCR-HLA and TCR-CMV co-occurrence was scored with hypergeometric tests, and a repertoire-size bias correction was applied to TCR pairs. A later analysis estimated false discovery rates by permuting HLA or CMV assignments 20 times. In a later analysis, co-occurring TCRs were grouped with DBSCAN, and TCRdist sequence similarity was added when clustering was performed within HLA-allele-positive subsets. Co-occurrence clustering excluded repertoires with fewer than 30,000 or more than 120,000 public chains, plus five with anomalous nucleotide sharing. Sourced from immuneACCESS, this table was stored by TCRdb with only in-frame sequences that have V and J called. A share of the clones is absent; for the studies checked, an unresolved V gene accounts for under half, and the remainder has no known explanation. That table is the source of V, J and clone size, and D and trimming were worked out from the DNA. A total of about 52,000 clones appear in this sample, 65% to 80% of them only once. Of the sample, around 9.1% is held by the ten largest clones.

The cohort was made up of about 610 healthy bone marrow donors. Cohort members were all nominally healthy when sampled, although unrecorded immune exposures were likely present. The donor was CMV seronegative and was included in the group of hundreds of seronegative cohort members. A peripheral blood sample was provided by each donor, and peripheral blood mononuclear cells were used for TCR beta sequencing. The Qiagen DNeasy Blood Extraction Kit was used to extract genomic DNA from the blood cell samples. The study at large found these results: Cytomegalovirus status was reported to be diagnosed by the classifier with high specificity and sensitivity in both the original and validation cohorts. Compared with equally common non-associated chains, HLA-associated TCR beta chains in a later analysis were more clonally expanded and had lower generation probabilities. Because HLA typing was unavailable for some donors at each locus, only the typed subset was used in association tests. Presence/absence analyses assumed roughly uniform sequencing depth across donors, an assumption that may not hold. In a later analysis, TCR association rates were found to vary across HLA loci, with the most associated TCRs seen for DRB1 alleles and the fewest for HLA-C alleles. A cluster of highly shared sequence variants was judged likely to represent a technical artifact of the sequencing pipeline. In this cohort, only TCR beta chains were sequenced, and detectable features were limited by the absence of alpha or paired-chain data. Most TCR sequences were observed very rarely across donors, whereas some public TCRs were present in many individuals. Broadly in line with IMGT annotations, most TCR beta V segments showed up in productive rearrangements about 87% or about 30% of the time in an earlier analysis of 587 of the donors. Linkage disequilibrium might explain the correlated functional status among segregating V segments, but an unknown experimental factor could not be excluded. In vitro tests confirmed that a few of the cytomegalovirus-associated TCR beta chains recognize cytomegalovirus antigens. CMV serostatus was the only immune exposure information available for the cohort. Some IMGT-functional V segments, including TRBV6-2 and TRBV6-3, could not be told apart with the 87-base-pair reads, so those segments were excluded. A further reported finding was that TCR beta sequences accurately predicted the HLA-A and HLA-B alleles for most subjects in the first cohort. The earlier analysis of 587 of the donors excluded some 15 rarely observed V segments, including chromosome 9 orphons, because counts were too low. The authors suggested that the approach could potentially be generalized to other disease states and immunological phenotypes. When HLA alleles, especially DR and DQ, strongly co-occurred, attributing TCR associations to individual alleles was difficult. In a later genetic analysis, fewer N-insertions in productive TCRs were reported among donors in an Asian-associated ancestry cluster than the roughly 700-donor mean. In the study, some 160 TCR beta chains were listed as associated with cytomegalovirus. V-gene and J-gene trimming of TCR beta chains was associated with a missense DCLRE1C variant in a later genetic analysis, and the association was replicated in an independent cohort. Most CMV-associated TCR beta chains appeared to be HLA-restricted in a later analysis, and the HLA associations seemed to be driven largely by CMV exposure. At a false discovery rate of 0.05, a later analysis linked fewer than 20,000 TCR beta sequences to specific HLA alleles. In a later analysis, several top co-occurrence clusters were reported to appear linked to parvovirus B19, influenza, CMV and Epstein-Barr virus.

The germline V and J ends show losses of 5 bases and 5 bases respectively, and no gene match explains 10 bases of the junction. Reading the germline V gene (reference sequence) gives CDR1 MNHEY and CDR2 SMNVEV. The CDR3 measures 17 amino acids from cysteine to phenylalanine. Only CDR3 DNA is held: 51 bases, read in frame from base 1. Specimen: PBMCs. This receptor was taken from a woman between 45 and 60 years old in good health and CMV-seronegative. This receptor chain uses TRBV27 and TRBJ2-5, and TRBD2 aligns with 14 junction nucleotides. The bases read TGTGCCAGCAGTCCCATTGGGACTAGCGGGAGCCAGGAGACCCAGTACTTC. This is translated as CASSPIGTSGSQETQYF.